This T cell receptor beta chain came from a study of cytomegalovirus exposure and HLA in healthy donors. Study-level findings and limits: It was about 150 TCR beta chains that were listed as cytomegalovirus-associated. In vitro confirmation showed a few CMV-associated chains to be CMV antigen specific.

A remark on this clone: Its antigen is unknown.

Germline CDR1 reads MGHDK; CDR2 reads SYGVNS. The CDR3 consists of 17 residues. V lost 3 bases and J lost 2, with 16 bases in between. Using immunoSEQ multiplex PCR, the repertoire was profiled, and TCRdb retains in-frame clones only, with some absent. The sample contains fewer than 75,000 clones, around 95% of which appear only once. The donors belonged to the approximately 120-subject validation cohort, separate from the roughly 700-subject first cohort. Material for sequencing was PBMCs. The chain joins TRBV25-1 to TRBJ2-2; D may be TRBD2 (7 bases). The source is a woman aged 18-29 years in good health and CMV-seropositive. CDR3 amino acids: CASSDWTGGDNTGELFF. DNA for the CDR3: TGTGCCAGCAGTGACTGGACGGGGGGCGACAACACCGGGGAGCTGTTTTTT.